This T cell receptor (beta chain) was sequenced for a study of cytomegalovirus exposure and HLA in healthy donors. Study outcomes and limitations: The tendency of first-cohort TCR clusters to co-occur in the 130 or so validation repertoires was identified by a subsequent analysis.

With regard to this clone: Antigen unknown.

Assay used: immunoSEQ multiplex PCR; TCRdb lists only in-frame clones, some missing. The sample includes about 98,000 clones, 87% seen only once; the top ten take approximately 5.8%. V was clipped by 3 bases and J by 2 bases; unmatched bases: 5. CDR1 and CDR2 from the germline V gene are SGHTA and FQGTGA. The CDR3 consists of 15 residues. The chain carries TRBV7-3 and TRBJ2-3, with 7 nucleotides matching TRBD1. The clonotype comes from a man aged 18 to 30 in good health and CMV-seropositive. The specimen sequenced was PBMCs. The CDR3 coding sequence is TGTGCCAGCAGCTTCGGACAGGTGAACACAGATACGCAGTATTTT. Protein sequence: CASSFGQVNTDTQYF.